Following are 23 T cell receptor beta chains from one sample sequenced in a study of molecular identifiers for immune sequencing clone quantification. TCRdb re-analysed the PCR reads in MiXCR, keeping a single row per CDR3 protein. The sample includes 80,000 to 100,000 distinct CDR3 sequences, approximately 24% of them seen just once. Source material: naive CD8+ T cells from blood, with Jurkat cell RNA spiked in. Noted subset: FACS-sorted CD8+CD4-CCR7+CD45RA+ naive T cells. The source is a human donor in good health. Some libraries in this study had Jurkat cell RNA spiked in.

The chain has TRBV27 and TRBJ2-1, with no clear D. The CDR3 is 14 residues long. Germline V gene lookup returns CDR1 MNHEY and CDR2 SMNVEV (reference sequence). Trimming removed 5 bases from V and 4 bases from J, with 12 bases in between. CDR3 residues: CASSPAAPYNEQFF. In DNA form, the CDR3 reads TGTGCCAGCAGTCCGGCAGCACCTTACAATGAGCAGTTCTTC.

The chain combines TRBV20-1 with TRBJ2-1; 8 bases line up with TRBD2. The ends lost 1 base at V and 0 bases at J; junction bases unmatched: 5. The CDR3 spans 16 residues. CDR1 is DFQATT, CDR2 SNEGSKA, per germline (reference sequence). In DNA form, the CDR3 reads TGCAGTGCTAGAGCTAGCGGGCAGAGCTCCTACAATGAGCAGTTCTTC. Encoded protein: CSARASGQSSYNEQFF.

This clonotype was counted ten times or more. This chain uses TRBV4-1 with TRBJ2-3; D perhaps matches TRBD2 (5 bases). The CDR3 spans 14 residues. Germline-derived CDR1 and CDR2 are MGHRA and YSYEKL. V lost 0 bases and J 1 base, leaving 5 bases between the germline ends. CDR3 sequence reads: CASSQEEGTDTQYF. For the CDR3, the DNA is TGCGCCAGCAGCCAAGAGGAGGGCACAGATACGCAGTATTTT.

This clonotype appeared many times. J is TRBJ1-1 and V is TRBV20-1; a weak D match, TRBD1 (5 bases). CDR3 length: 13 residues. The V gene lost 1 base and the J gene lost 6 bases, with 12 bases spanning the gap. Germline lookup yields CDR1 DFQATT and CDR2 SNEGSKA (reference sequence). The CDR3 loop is CSARGGSKPEAFF. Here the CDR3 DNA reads TGCAGTGCTAGAGGGGGCAGTAAACCTGAAGCTTTCTTT.

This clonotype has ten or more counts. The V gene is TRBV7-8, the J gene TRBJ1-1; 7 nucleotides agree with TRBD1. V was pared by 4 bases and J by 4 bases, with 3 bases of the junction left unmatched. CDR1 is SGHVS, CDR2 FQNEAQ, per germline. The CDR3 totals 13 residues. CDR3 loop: CASSWQGGTEAFF. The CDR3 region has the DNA TGTGCCAGCAGCTGGCAGGGGGGCACTGAAGCTTTCTTT.

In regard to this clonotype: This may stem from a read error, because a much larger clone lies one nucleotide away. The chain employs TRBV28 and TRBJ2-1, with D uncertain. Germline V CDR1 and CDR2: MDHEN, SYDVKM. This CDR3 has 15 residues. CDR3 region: CASTEDSRSYNAQFF. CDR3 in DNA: TGTGCCAGCACCGAAGACTCTCGCTCCTACAATGCGCAGTTCTTC.

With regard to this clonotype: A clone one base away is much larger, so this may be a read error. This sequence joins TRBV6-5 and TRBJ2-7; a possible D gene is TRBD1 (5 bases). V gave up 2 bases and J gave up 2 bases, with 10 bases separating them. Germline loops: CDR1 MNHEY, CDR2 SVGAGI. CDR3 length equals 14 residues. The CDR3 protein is CASSYGAAAYEQYF. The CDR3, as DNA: TGTGCCAGCAGTTACGGGGCTGCCGCCTACGAGCAGTACTTC.

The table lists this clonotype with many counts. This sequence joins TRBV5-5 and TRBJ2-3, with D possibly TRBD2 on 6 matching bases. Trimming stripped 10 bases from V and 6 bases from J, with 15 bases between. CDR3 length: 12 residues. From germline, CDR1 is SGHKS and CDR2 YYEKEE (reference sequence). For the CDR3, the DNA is TGTGCCTCCACACTGGAGGGGGATACGCAGTATTTT. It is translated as CASTLEGDTQYF.

In DNA, the CDR3 is TGTGCCAGCAGCGTCTACTTGAACACCGGGGAGCTGTTTTTT. This translates into CASSVYLNTGELFF. This rearrangement joins TRBV9 to TRBJ2-2; D unresolved. Per germline, CDR1 SGDLS and CDR2 YYNGEE. Trimming removed 2 bases from V and 1 base from J, with 6 bases in between. The CDR3 runs to 14 residues.

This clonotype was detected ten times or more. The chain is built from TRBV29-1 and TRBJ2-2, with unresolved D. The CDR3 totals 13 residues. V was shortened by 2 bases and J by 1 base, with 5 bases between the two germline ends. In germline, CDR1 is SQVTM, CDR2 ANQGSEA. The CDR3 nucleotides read TGCAGCGTTGAATTCGGGAACACCGGGGAGCTGTTTTTT. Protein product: CSVEFGNTGELFF.

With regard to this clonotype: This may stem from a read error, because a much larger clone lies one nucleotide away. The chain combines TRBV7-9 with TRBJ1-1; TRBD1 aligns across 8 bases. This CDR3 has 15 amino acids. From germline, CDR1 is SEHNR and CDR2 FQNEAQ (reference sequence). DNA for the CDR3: TGTGCCAGCAGCTTAGGGGGGGCAGGGGGCACTAAAGCTTTCTTT. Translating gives CASSLGGAGGTKAFF.

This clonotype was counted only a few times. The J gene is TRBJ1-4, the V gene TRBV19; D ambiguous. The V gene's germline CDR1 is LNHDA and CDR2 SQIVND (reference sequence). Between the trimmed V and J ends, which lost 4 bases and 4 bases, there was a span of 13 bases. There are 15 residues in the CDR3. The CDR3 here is CASSTTASRNEKLFF. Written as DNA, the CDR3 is TGTGCCAGTAGTACCACGGCATCACGTAATGAAAAACTGTTTTTT. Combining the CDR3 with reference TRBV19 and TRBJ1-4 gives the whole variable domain DGGITQSPKYLFRKEGQNVTLSCEQNLNHDAMYWYRQDPGQGLRLIYYSQIVNDFQKGDIAEGYSVSREKKESFPLTVTSAQKNPTAFYLCASSTTASRNEKLFFGSGTQLSVL.

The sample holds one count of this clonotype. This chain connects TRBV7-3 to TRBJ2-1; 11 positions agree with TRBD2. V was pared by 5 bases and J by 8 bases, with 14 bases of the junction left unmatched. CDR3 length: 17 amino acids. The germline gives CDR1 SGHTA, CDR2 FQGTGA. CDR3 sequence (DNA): TGTGCCAGCAGCCAAGGACTAGCGGGCCCCCAAGATGATGAGCAGTTCTTC. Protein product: CASSQGLAGPQDDEQFF.

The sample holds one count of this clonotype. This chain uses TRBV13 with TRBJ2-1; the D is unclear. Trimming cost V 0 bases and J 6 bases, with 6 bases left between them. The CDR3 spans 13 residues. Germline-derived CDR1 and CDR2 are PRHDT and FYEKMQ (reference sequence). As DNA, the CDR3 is TGTGCCAGCAGCTTAGGCCTCGGCAATGAGCAGTTCTTC. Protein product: CASSLGLGNEQFF.

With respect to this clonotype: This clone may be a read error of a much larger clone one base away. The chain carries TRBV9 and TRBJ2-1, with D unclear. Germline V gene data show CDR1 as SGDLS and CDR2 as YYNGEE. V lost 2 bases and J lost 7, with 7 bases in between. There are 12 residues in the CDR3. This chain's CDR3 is CASSVNANEQFF. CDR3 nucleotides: TGTGCCAGCAGCGTGAACGCTAATGAGCAGTTCTTC.

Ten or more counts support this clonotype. The chain's CDR3 is CASSLAGSLNIQYF. The CDR3 DNA reads TGTGCCAGCAGCTTGGCCGGGAGCTTAAACATTCAGTACTTC. The V and J genes are TRBV7-9 and TRBJ2-4; D is perhaps TRBD2 (6 bases). The CDR3 totals 14 residues. Trimming pared 3 bases from V and 6 bases from J, leaving 12 bases between. CDR1 is SEHNR, CDR2 FQNEAQ, per germline (reference sequence).

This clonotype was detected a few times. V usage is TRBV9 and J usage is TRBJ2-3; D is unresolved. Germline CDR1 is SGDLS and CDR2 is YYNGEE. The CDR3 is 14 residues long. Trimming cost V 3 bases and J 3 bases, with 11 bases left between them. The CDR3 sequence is CASSAEMITDTQYF. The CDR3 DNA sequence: TGTGCCAGCAGCGCAGAAATGATAACAGATACGCAGTATTTT.

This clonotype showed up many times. For the CDR3, the DNA is TGTGCCAGTACCTACGCGGGGGGTGCCACCTACGAGCAGTACTTC. This codes for CASTYAGGATYEQYF. The V gene is TRBV19, the J gene TRBJ2-7, with TRBD2 matching over 8 bases. Germline V gene data show CDR1 as LNHDA and CDR2 as SQIVND (reference sequence). V dropped 7 bases and J dropped 2; count of bases not matched to a gene: 10. The CDR3 runs 15 residues.

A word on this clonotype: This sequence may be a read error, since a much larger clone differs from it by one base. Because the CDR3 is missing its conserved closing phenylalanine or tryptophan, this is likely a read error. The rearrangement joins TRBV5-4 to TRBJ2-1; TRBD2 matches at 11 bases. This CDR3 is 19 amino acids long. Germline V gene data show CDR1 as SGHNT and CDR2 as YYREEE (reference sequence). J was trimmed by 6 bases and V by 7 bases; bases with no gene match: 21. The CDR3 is CASGTGTSGVNPWGNEQFI. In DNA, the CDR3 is TGTGCCAGCGGTACCGGGACTAGCGGTGTAAATCCTTGGGGCAATGAGCAGTTCATC.

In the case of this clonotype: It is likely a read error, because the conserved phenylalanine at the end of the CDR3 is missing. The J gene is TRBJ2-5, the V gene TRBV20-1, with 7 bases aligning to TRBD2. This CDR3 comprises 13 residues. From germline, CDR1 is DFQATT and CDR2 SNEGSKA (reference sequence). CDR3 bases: TGCAGCGTGGCGGGGGAGTACCAAGAGACCCAGTACCTC. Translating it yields CSVAGEYQETQYL.

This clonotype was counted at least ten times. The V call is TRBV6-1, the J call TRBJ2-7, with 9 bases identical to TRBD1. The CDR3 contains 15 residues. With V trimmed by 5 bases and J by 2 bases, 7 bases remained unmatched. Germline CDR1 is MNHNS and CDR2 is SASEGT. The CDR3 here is CASSTRRQGAYEQYF. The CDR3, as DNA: TGTGCCAGCAGTACCCGGCGACAGGGGGCCTACGAGCAGTACTTC.

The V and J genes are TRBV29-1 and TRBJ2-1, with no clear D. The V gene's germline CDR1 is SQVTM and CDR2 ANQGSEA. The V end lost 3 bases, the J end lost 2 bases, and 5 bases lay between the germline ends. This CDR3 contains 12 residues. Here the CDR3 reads CSVEATYNEQFF. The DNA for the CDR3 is TGCAGCGTTGAGGCAACCTACAATGAGCAGTTCTTC.

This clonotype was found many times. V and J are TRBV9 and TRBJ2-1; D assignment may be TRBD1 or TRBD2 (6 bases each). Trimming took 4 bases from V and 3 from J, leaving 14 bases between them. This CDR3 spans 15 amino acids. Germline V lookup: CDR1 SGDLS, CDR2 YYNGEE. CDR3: CASSPGASYYNEQFF. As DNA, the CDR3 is TGTGCCAGCAGCCCGGGGGCTAGCTACTACAATGAGCAGTTCTTC.